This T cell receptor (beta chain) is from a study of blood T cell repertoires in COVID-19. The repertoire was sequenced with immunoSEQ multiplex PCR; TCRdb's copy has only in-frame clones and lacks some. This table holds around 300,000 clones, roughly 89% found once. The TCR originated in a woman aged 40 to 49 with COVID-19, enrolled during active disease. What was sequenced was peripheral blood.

The CDR3 sequence: CASSGQETEQYF. The CDR3 DNA reads as TGCGCCAGCAGCGGTCAGGAAACTGAGCAGTACTTC. J is TRBJ2-7 and V is TRBV5-1; D is unclear. V lost 4 bases, J lost 7 bases, and 12 bases lay in between. CDR3 size: 12 residues. In germline, CDR1 is SGHRS, CDR2 YFSETQ.